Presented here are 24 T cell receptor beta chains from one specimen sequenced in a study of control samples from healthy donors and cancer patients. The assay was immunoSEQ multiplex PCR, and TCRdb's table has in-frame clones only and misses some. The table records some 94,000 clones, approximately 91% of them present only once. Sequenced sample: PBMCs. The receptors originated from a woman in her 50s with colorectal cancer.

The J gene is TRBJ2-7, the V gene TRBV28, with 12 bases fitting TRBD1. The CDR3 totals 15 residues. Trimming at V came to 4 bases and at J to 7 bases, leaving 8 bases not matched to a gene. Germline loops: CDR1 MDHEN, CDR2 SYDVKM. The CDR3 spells CASSSGQGASREQYV. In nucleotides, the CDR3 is TGTGCCAGCAGTTCGGGACAGGGGGCATCCAGGGAGCAGTACGTC.

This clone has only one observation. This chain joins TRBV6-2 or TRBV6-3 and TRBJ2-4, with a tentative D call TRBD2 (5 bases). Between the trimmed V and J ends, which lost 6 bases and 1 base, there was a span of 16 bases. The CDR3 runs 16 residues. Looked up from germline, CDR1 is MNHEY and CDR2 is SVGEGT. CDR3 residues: CASSGFGIVAKNIQYF. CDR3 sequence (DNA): TGTGCCAGCAGCGGTTTCGGGATTGTGGCCAAAAACATTCAGTACTTC.

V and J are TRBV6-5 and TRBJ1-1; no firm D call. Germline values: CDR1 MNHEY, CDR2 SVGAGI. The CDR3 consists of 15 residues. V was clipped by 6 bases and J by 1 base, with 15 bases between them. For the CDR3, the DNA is TGTGCCAGCAGGACCGGTGAGAGCCGGAACACTGAAGCTTTCTTT. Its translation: CASRTGESRNTEAFF.

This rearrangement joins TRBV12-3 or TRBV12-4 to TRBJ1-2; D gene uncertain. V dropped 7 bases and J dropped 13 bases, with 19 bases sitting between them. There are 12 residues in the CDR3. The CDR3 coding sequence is TGTGCCAGCAACCGGGTCCGAGGCCCTTTCACCTTC. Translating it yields CASNRVRGPFTF.

The CDR3 DNA is TGTGCCAGCAGCTTAGTTCCTAGCGGGGATGGTGAGCAGTTCTTC. Translation: CASSLVPSGDGEQFF. The chain is built from TRBV7-8 and TRBJ2-1; 9 nucleotides match TRBD2. Germline values: CDR1 SGHVS, CDR2 FQNEAQ. V was pared by 1 base and J by 9 bases, with 7 bases of the junction left unmatched. This CDR3 comprises 15 residues.

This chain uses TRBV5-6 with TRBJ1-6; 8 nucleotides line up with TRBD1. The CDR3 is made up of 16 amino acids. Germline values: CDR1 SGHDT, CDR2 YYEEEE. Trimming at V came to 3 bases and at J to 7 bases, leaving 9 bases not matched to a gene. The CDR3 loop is CASSWGQALWNSPLHF. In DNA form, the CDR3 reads TGTGCCAGCAGCTGGGGACAGGCACTCTGGAATTCACCCCTCCACTTT.

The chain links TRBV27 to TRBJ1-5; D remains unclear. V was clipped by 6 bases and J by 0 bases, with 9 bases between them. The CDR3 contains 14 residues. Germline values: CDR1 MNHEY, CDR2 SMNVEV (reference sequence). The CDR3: CASRKVNSNQPQHF. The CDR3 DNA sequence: TGTGCCAGCAGAAAAGTTAATAGCAATCAGCCCCAGCATTTT.

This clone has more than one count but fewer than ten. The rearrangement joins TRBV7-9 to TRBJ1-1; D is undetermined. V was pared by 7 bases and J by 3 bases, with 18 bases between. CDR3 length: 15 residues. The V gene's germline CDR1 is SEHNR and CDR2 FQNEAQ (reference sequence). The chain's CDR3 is CASTWRLARDTEAFF. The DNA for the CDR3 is TGTGCCAGCACCTGGAGGTTGGCCCGGGACACTGAAGCTTTCTTT.

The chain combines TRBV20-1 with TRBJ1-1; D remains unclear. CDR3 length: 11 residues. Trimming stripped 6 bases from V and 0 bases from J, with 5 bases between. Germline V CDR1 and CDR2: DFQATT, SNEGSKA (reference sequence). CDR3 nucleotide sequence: TGCAGTGCGGGAATGAACACTGAAGCTTTCTTT. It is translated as CSAGMNTEAFF.

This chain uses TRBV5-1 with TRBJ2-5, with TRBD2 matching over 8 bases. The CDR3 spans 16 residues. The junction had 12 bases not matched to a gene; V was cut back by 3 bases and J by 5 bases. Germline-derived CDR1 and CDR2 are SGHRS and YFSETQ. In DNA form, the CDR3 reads TGCGCCAGCAGCTCGCCCCCCGGGGGGGGTAGGGAGACCCAGTACTTC. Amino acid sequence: CASSSPPGGGRETQYF.

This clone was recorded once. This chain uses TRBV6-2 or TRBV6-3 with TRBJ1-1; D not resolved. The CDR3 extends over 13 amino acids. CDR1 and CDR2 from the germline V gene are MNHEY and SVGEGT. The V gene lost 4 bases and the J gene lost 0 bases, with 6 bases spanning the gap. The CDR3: CASSSTMNTEAFF. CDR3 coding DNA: TGTGCCAGCAGTTCGACAATGAACACTGAAGCTTTCTTT.

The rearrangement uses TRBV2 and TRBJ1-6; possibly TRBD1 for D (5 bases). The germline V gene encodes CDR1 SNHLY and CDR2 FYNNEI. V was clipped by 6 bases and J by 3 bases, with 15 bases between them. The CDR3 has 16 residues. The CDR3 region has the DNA TGTGCCAGCAGGACGACAGTGGGGATCTATAATTCACCCCTCCACTTT. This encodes CASRTTVGIYNSPLHF.

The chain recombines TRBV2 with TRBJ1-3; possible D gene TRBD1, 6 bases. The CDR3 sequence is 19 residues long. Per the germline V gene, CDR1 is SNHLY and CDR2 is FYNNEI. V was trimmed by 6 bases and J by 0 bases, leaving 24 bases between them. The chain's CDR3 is CASRTARLLRGHSGNTIYF. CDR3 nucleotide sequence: TGTGCCAGCAGGACCGCCCGACTACTACGGGGACACTCTGGAAACACCATATATTTT.

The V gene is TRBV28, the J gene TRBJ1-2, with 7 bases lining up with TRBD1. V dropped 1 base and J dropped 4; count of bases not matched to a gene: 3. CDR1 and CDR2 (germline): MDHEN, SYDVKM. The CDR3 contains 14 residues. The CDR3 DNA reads TGTGCCAGCAGTTTATCAGGGGGACTCTATGGCTACACCTTC. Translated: CASSLSGGLYGYTF.

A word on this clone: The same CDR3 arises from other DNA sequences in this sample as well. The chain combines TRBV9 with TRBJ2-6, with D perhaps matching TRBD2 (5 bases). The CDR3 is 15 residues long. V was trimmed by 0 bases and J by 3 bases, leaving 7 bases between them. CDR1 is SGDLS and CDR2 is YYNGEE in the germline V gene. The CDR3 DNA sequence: TGTGCCAGCAGCGTAGAAGGGAGTGGGGCCAACGTCCTGACTTTC. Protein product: CASSVEGSGANVLTF. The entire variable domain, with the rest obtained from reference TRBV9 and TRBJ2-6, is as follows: DSGVTQTPKHLITATGQRVTLRCSPRSGDLSVYWYQQSLDQGLQFLIQYYNGEERAKGNILERFSAQQFPDLHSELNLSSLELGDSALYFCASSVEGSGANVLTFGAGSRLTVL.

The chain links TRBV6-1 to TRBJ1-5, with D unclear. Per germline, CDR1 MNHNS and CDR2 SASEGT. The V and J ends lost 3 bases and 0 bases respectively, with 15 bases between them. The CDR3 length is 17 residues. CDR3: CASSDDADDYSNQPQHF. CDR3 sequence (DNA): TGTGCCAGCAGTGATGACGCGGACGATTATAGCAATCAGCCCCAGCATTTT.

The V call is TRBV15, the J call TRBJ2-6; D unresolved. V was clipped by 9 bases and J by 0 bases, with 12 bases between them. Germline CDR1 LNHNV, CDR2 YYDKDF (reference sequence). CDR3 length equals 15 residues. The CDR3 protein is CATNSPDSGANVLTF. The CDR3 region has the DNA TGTGCCACGAACAGCCCGGACTCTGGGGCCAACGTCCTGACTTTC.

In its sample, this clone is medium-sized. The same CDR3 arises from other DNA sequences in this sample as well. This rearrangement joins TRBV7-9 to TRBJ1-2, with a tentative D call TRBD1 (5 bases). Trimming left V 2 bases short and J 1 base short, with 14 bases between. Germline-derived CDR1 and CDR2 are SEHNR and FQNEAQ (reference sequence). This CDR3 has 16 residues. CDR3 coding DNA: TGTGCCAGCAGCTTACCGGGCCGGGGCAGTAACTATGGCTACACCTTC. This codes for CASSLPGRGSNYGYTF.

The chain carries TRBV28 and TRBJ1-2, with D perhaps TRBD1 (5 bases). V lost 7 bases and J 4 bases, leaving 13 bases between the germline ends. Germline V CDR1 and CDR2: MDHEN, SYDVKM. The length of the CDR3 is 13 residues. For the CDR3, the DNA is TGTGCCAGCAACGGGGGTCAGGGCTATGGCTACACCTTC. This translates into CASNGGQGYGYTF.

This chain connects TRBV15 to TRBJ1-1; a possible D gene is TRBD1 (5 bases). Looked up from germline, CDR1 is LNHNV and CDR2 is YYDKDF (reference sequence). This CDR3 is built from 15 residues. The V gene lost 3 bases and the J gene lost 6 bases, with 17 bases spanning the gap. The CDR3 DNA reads TGTGCCACCAGCAGGTGGGGTCCAGGGTTGGCTGAAGCTTTCTTT. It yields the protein CATSRWGPGLAEAFF.

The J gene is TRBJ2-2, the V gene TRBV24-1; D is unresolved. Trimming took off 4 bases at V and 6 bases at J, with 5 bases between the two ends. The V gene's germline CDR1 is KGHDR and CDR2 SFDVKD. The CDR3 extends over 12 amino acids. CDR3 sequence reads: CATSERAGELFF. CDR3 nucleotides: TGTGCCACCAGTGAGCGAGCCGGGGAGCTGTTTTTT.

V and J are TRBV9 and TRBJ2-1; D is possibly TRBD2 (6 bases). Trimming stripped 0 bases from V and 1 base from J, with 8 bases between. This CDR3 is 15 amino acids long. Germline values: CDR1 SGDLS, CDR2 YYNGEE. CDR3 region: CASSVAEGSYNEQFF. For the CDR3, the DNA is TGTGCCAGCAGCGTAGCGGAGGGGTCCTACAATGAGCAGTTCTTC.

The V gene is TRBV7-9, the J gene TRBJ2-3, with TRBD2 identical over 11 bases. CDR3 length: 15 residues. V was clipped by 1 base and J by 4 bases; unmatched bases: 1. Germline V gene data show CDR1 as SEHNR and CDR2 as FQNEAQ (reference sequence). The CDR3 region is CASSLGLAGSDTQYF. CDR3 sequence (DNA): TGTGCCAGCAGCTTAGGACTAGCGGGGTCAGATACGCAGTATTTT.

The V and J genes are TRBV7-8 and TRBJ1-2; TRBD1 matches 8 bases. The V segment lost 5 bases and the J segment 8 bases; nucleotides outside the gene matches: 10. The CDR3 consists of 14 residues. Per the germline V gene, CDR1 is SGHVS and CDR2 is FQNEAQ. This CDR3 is CASSRGQGSGGYTF. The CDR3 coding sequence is TGTGCCAGCAGCCGAGGACAGGGCAGTGGCGGCTACACCTTC.